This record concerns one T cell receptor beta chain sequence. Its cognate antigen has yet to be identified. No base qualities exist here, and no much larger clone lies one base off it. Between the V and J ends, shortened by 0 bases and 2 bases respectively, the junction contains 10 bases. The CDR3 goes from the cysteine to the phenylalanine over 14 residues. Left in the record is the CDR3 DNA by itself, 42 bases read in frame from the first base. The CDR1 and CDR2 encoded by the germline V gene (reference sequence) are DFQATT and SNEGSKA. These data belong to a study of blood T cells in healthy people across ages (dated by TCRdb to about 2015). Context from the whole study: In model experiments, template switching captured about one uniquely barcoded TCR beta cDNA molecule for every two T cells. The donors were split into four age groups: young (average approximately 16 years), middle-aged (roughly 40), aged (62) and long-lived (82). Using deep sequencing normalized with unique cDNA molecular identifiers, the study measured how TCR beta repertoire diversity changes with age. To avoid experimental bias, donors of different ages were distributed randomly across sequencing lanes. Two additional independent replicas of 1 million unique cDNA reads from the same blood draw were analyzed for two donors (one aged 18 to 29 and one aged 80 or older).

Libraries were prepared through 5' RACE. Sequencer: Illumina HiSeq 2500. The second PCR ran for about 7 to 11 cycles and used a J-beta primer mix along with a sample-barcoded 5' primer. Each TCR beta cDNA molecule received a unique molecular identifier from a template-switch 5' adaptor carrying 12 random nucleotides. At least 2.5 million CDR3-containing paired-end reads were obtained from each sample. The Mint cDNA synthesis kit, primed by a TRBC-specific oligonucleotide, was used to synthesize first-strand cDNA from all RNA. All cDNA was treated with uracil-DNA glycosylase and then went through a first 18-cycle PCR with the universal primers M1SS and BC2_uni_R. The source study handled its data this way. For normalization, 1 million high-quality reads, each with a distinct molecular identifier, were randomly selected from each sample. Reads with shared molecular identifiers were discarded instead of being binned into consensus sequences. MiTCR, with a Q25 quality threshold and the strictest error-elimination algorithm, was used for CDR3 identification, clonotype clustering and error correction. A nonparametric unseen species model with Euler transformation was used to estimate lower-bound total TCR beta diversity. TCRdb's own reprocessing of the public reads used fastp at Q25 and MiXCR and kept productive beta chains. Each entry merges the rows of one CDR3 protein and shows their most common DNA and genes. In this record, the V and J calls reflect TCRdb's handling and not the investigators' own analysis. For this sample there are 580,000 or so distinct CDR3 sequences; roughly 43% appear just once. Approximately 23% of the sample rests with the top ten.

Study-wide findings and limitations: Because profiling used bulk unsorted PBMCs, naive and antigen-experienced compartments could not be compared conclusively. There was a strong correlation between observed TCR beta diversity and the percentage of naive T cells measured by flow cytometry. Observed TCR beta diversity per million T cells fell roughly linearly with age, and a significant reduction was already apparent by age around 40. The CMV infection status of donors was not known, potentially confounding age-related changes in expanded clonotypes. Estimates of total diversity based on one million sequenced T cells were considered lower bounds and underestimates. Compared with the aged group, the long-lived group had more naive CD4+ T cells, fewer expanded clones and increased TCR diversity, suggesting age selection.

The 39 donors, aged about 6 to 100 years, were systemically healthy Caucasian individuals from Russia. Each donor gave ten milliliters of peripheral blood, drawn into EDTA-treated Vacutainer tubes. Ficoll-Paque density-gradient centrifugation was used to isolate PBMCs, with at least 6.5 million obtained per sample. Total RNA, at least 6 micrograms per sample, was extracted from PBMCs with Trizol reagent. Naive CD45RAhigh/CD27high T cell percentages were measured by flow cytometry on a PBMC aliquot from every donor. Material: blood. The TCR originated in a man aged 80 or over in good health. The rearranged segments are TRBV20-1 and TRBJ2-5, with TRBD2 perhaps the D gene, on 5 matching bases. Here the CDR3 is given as CSARESGRQETQYF. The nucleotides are TGCAGTGCTAGAGAAAGCGGCAGACAAGAGACCCAGTACTTC.